This T cell receptor beta chain is from a study of radiation and T cells in renal cell carcinoma. Study results and limitations: Sampling covered only roughly 1 g of each tumor. Dominant CDR3 motifs occupied more repertoire in irradiated than control tumors.

Comment on this clone: The antigen is unknown.

Documented treatment: treatment-naive control, cytoreductive nephrectomy. Sequenced control tumors were from fewer than 14 males and several females, median age roughly 61. Only in-frame clones appear in the TCRdb table, and some are missing; sequencing was by immunoSEQ multiplex PCR. The sample lists about 12,000 clones; less than 75% were seen once. The CDR3 runs 14 residues. Germline lookup yields CDR1 SGHNT and CDR2 YENEEA. Trimming cost V 5 bases and J 7 bases; bases outside gene matches: 7. The sequence was collected from a woman of 80 years or more with renal cell carcinoma. The chain recombines TRBV11-3 with TRBJ2-1; TRBD1 matches 8 bases. This specimen consisted of tumor tissue, obtained from a patient whose treatment was nephrectomy without radiotherapy. The CDR3 protein is CASSMWQGANEQFF. The CDR3 DNA reads TGTGCCAGCAGCATGTGGCAGGGGGCGAATGAGCAGTTCTTC.